The sequence of this T cell receptor beta chain was determined in a study of blood T cell repertoires in COVID-19. This table comes from immunoSEQ multiplex PCR, and its TCRdb copy is limited to in-frame clones, with some not included. Among tens of thousands of clones listed, 83% were seen once. V was pared by 3 bases and J by 6 bases, with 11 bases between. The CDR3 is 13 amino acids. Sequences were obtained from peripheral blood. This TCR was recovered from a human donor in a cohort sampled during active COVID-19. This chain connects TRBV12-3 or TRBV12-4 to TRBJ1-2; D call uncertain. CDR3 bases: TGTGCCAGCAGTTTGCGGGATCCGAATGGCTACACCTTC. Protein product: CASSLRDPNGYTF.